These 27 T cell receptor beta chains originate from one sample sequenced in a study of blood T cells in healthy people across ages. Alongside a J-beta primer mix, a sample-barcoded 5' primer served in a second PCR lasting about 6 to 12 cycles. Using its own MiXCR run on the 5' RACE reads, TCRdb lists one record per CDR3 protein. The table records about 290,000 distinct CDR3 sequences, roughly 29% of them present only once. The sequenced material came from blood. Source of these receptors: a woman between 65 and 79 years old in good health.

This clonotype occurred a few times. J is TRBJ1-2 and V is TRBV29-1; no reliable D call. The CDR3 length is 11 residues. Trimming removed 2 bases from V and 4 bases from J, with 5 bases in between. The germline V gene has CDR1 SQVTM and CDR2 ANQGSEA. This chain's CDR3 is CSVERVYGYTF. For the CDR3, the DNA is TGCAGCGTTGAAAGAGTCTATGGCTACACCTTC.

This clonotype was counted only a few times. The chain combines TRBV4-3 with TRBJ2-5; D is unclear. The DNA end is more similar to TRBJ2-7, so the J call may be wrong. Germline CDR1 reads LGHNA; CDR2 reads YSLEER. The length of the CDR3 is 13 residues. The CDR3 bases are TGCGCCAGCAGCCAAGATTGGAGTGTCGAGCAGTACTTC. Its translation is CASSQDWSVEQYF.

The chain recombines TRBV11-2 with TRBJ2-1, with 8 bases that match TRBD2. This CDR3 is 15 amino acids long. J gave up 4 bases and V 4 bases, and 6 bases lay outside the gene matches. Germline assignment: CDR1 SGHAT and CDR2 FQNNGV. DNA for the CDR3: TGTGCCAGCAGCTACCCACGCGGGGGGTACAATGAGCAGTTCTTC. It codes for CASSYPRGGYNEQFF.

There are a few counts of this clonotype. CDR3: CASSPLPTQGSEQYF. Here the CDR3 DNA reads TGTGCCAGCAGCCCCCTCCCAACTCAGGGTAGCGAGCAGTACTTC. The chain couples TRBV7-2 to TRBJ2-7, with D perhaps TRBD1 (5 bases). This CDR3 has 15 residues. V gave up 5 bases and J gave up 6 bases, with 20 bases separating them. Germline V gene lookup returns CDR1 SGHTA and CDR2 FQGNSA.

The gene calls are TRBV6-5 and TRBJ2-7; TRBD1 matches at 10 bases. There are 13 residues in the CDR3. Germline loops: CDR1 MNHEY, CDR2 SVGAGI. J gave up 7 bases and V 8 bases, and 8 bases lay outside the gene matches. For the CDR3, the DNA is TGTGCCAGCCGGACAGGGGGGACCAGGGAGCAGTACTTC. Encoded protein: CASRTGGTREQYF.

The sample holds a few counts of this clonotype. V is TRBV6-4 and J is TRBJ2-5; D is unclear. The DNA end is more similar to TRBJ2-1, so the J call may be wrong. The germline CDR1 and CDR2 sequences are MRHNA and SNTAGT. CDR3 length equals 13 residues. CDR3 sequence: CASSDTPSGEQFF. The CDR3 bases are TGTGCCAGCAGTGACACCCCCTCCGGGGAGCAGTTCTTC.

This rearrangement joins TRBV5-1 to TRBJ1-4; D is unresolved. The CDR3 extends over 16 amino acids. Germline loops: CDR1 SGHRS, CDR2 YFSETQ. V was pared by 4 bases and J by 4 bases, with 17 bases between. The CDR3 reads CASSPLGLVGNEKLFF. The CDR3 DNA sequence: TGCGCCAGCAGCCCCCTCGGTTTGGTCGGTAATGAAAAACTGTTTTTT.

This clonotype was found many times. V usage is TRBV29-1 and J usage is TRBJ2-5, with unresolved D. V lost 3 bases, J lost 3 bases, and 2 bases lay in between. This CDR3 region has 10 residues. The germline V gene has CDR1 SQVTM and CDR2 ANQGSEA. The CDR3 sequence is CSVDEETQYF. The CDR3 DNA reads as TGCAGCGTTGATGAAGAGACCCAGTACTTC.

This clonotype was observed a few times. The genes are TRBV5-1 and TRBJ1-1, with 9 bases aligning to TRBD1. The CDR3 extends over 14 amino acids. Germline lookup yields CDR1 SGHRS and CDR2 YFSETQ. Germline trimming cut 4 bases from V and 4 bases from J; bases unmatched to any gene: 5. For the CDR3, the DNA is TGCGCCAGCAGCCAACAGGGGGCTGGCACTGAAGCTTTCTTT. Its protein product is CASSQQGAGTEAFF. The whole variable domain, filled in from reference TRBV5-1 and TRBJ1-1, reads KAGVTQTPRYLIKTRGQQVTLSCSPISGHRSVSWYQQTPGQGLQFLFEYFSETQRNKGNFPGRFSGRQFSNSRSEMNVSTLELGDSALYLCASSQQGAGTEAFFGQGTRLTVV.

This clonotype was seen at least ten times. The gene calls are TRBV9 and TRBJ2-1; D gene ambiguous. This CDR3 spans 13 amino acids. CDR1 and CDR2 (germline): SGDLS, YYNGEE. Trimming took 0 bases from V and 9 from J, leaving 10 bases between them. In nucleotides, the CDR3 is TGTGCCAGCAGCGTAGTTAGTTCGGGTGAGCAGTTCTTC. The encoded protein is CASSVVSSGEQFF.

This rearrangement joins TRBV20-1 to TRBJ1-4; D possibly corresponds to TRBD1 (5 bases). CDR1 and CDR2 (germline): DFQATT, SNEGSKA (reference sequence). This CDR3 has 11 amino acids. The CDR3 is CRLGVREKLFF. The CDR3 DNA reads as TGCAGGCTAGGGGTGCGTGAAAAACTGTTTTTT.

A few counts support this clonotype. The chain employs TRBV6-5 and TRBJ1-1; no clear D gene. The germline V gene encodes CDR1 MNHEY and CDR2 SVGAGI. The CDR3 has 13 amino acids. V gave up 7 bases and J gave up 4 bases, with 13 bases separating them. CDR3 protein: CASTLRPGTEAFF. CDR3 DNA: TGTGCCAGCACTCTAAGACCGGGCACTGAAGCTTTCTTT.

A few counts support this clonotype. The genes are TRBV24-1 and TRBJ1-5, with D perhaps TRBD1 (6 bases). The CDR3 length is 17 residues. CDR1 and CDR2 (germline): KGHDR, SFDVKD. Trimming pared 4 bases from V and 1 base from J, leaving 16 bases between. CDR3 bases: TGTGCCACCAGTGACCTAACAGGGCGGGCGAGCAATCAGCCCCAGCATTTT. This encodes CATSDLTGRASNQPQHF.

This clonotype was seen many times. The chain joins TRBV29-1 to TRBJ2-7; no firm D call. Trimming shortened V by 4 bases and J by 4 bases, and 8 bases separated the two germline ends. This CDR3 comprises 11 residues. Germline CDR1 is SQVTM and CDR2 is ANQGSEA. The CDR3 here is CSVGSAYEQYF. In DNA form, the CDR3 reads TGCAGCGTTGGGTCCGCGTACGAGCAGTACTTC.

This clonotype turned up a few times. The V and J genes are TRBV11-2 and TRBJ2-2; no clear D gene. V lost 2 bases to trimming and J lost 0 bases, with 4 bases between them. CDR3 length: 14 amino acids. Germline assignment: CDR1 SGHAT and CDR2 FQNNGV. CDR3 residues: CASSLPANTGELFF. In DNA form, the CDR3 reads TGTGCCAGCAGCTTACCGGCGAACACCGGGGAGCTGTTTTTT.

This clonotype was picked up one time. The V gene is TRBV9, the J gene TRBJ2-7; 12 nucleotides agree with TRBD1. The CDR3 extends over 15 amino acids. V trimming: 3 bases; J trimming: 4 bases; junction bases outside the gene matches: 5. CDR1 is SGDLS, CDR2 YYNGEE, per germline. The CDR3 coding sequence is TGTGCCAGCAGCGGCGGGACAGGGGGCGTTTACGAGCAGTACTTC. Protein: CASSGGTGGVYEQYF.

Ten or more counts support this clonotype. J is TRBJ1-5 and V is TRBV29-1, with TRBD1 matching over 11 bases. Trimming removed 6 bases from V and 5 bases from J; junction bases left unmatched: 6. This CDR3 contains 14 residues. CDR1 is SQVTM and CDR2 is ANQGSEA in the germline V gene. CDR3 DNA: TGCAGCGTCCAAGGACAGGGGGCCGATCAGCCCCAGCATTTT. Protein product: CSVQGQGADQPQHF.

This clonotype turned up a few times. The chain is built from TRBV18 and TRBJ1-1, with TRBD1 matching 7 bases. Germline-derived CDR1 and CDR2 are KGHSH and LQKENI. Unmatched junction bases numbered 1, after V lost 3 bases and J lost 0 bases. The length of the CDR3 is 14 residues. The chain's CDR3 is CASSPTGLNTEAFF. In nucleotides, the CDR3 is TGTGCCAGCTCACCGACAGGGTTGAACACTGAAGCTTTCTTT.

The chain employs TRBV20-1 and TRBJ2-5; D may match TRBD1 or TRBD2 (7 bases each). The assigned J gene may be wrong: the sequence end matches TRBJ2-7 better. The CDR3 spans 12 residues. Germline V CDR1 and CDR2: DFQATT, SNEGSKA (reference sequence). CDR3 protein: CSARIRGGEQYF. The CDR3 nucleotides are TGCAGTGCTAGAATCAGGGGGGGCGAGCAGTACTTC.

The CDR3 sequence is CASSQDPGADTQYF. As DNA, the CDR3 is TGTGCCAGCAGCCAAGATCCGGGAGCAGATACGCAGTATTTT. V gene TRBV3-1 combines with J gene TRBJ2-3, with TRBD2 as a possible D gene (6 bases). The CDR3 runs to 14 residues. The V gene lost 0 bases and the J gene lost 4 bases, with 8 bases spanning the gap. Germline CDR1 reads LGHDT; CDR2 reads YNNKEL (reference sequence).

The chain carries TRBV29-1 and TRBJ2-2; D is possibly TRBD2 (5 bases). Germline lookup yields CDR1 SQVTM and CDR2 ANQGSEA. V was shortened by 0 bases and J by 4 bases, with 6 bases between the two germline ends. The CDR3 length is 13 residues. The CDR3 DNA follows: TGCAGCGTTGAAGATGCGGGCACCGGGGAGCTGTTTTTT. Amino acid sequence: CSVEDAGTGELFF.

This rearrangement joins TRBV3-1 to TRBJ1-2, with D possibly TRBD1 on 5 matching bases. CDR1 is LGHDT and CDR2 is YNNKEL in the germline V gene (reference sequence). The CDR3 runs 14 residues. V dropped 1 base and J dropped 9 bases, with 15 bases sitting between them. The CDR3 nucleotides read TGTGCCAGCAGCCAAGCCCTGGGACCACTCAGCTACACCTTC. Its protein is CASSQALGPLSYTF.

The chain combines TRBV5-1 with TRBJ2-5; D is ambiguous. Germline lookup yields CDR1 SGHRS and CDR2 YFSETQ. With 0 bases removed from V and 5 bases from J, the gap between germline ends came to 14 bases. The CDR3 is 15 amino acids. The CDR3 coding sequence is TGCGCCAGCAGCTTGGGGCCAGGTTCCCCGGAGACCCAGTACTTC. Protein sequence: CASSLGPGSPETQYF.

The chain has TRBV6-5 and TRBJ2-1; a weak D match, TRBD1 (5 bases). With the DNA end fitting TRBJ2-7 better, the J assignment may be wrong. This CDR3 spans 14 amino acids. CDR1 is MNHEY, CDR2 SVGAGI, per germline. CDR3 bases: TGTGCCAGCAGTTACACCGTGGGGCCCTACGAGCAGTACTTC. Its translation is CASSYTVGPYEQYF.

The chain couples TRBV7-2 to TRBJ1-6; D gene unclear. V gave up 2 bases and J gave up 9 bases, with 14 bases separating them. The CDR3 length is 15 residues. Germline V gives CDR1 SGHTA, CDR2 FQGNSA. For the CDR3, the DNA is TGTGCCAGCAGCTTAAAGGCAGCCAGCGGTTCACCCCTCCACTTT. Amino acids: CASSLKAASGSPLHF.

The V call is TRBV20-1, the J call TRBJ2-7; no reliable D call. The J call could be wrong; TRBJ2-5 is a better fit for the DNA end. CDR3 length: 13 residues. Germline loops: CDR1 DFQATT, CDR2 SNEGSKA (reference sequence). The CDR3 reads CSARDEIKETQYF. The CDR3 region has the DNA TGCAGTGCTAGAGACGAGATTAAAGAGACCCAGTACTTC.

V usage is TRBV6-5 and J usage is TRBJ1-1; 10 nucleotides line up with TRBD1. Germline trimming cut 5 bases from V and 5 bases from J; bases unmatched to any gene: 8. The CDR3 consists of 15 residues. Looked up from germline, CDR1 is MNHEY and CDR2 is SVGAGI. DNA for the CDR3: TGTGCCAGCAGTAGCCTCGGGACAGGGGAAACTGAAGCTTTCTTT. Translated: CASSSLGTGETEAFF.